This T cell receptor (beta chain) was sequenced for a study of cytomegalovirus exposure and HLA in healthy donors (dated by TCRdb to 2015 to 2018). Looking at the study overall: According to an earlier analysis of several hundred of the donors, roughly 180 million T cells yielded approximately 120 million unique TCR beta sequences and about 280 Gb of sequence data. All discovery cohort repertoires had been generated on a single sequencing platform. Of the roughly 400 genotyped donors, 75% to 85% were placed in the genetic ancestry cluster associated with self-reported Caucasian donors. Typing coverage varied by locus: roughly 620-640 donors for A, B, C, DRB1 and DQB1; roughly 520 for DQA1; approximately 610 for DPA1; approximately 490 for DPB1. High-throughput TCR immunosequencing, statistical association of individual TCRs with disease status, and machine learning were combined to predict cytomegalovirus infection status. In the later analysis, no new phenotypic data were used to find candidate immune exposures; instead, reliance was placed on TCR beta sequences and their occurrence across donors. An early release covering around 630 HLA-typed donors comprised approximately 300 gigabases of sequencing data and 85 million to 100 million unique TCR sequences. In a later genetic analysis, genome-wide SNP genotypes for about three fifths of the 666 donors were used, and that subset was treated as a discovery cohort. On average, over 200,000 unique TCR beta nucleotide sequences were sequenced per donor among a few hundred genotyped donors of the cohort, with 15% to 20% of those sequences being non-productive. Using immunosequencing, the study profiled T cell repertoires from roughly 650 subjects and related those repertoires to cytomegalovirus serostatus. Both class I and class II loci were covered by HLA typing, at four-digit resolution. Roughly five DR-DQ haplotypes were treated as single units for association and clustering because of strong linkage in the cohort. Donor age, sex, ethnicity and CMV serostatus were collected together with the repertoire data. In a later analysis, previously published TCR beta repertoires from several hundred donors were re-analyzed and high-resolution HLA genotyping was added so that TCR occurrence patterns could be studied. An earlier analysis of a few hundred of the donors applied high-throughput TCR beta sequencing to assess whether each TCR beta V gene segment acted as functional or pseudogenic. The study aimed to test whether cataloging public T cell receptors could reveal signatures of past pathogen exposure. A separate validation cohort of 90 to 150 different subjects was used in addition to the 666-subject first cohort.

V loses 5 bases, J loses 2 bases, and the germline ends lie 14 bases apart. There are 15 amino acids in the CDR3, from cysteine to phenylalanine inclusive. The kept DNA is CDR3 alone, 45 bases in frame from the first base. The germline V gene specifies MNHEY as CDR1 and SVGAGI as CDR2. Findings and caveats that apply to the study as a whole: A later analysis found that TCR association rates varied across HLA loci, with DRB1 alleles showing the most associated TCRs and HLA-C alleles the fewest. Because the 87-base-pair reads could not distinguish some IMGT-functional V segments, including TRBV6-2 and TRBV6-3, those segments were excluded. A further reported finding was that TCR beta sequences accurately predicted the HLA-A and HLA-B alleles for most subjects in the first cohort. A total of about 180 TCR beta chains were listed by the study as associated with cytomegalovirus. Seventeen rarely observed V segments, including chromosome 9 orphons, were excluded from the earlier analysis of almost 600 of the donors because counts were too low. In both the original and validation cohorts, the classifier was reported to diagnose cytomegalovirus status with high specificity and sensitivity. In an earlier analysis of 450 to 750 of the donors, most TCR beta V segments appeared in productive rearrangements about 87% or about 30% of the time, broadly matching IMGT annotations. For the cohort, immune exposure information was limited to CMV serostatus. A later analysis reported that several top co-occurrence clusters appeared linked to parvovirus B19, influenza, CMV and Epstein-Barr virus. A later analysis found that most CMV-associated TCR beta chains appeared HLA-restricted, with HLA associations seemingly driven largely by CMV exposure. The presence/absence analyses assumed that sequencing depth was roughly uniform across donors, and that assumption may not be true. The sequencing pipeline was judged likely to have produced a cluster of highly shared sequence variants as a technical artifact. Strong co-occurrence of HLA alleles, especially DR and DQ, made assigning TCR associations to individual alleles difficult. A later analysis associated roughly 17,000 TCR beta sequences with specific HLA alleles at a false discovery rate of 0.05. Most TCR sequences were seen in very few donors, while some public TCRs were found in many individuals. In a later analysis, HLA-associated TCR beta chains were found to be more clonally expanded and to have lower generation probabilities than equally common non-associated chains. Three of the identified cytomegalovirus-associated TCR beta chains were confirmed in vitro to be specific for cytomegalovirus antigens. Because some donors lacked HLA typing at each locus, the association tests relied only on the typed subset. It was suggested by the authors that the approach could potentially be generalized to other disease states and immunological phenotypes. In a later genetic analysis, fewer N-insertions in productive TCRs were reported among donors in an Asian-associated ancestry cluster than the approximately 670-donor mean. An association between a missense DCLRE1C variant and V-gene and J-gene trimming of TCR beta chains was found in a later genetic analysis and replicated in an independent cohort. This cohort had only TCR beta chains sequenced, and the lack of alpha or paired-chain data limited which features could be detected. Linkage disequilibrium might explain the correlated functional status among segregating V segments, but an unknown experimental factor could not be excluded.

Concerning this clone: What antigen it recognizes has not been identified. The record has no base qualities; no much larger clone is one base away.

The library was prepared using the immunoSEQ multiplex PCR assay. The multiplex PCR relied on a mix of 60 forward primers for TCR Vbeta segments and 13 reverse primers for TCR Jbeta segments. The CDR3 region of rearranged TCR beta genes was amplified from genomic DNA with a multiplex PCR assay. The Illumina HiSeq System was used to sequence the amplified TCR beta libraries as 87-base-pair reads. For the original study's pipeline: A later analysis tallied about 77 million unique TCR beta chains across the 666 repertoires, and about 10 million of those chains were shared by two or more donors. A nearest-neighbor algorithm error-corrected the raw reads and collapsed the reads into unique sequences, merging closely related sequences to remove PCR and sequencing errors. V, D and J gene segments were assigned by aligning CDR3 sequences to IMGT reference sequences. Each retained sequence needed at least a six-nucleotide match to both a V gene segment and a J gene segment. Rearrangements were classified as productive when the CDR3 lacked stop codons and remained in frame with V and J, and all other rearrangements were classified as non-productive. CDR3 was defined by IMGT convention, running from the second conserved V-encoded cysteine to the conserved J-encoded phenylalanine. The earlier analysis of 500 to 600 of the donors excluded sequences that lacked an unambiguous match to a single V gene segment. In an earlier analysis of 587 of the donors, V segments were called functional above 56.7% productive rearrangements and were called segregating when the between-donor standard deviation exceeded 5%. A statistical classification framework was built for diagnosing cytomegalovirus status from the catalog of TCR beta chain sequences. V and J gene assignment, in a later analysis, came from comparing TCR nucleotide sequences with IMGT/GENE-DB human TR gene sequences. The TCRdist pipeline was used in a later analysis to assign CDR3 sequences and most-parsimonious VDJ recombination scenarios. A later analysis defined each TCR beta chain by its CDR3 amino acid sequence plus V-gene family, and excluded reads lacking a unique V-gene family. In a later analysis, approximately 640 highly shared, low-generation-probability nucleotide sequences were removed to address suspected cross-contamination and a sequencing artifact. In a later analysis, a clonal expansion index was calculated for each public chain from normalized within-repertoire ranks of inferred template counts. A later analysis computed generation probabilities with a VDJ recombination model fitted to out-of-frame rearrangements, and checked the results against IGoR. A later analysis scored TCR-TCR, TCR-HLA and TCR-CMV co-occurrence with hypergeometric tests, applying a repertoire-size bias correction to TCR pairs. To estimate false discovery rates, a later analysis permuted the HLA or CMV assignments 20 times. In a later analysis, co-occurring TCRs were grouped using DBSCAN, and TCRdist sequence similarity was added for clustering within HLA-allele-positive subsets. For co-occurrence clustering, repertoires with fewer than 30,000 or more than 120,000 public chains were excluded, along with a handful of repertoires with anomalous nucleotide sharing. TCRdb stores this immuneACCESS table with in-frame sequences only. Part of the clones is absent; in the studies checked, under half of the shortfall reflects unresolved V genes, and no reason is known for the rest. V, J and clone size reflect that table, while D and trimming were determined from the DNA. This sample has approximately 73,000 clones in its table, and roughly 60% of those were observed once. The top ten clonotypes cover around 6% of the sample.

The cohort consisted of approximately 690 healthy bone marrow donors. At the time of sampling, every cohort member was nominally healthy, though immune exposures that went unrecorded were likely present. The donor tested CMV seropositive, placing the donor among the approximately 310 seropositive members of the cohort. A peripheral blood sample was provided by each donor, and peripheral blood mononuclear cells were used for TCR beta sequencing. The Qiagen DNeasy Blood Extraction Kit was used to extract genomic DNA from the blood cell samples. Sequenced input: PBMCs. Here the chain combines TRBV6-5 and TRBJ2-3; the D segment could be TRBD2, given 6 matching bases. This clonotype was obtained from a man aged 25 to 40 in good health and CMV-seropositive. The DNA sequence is TGTGCCAGCAGTGGGGGACTGGCAGACACAGATACGCAGTATTTT. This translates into CASSGGLADTDTQYF.